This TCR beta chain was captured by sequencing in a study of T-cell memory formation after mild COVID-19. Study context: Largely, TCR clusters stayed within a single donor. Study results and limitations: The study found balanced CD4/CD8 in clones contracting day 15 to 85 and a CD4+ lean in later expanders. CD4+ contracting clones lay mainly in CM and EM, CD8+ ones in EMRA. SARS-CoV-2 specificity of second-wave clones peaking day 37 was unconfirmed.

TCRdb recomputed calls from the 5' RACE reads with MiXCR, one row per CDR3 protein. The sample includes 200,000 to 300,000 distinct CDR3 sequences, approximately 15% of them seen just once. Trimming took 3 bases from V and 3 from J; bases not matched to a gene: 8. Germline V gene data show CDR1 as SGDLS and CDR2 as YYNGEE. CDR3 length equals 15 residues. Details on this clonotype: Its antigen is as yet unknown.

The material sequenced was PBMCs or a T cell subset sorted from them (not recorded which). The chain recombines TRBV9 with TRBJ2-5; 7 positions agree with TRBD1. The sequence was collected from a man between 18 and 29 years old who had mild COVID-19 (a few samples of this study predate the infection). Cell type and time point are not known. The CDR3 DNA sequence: TGTGCCAGCAGCGCCCGCCCCGGGACAGAAGAGACCCAGTACTTC. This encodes CASSARPGTEETQYF.